This entry lists 15 T cell receptor beta chains sequenced from one sample in a study of blood T cell repertoires in COVID-19. Generated by immunoSEQ multiplex PCR, the TCRdb table keeps only in-frame clones and is missing some. Of around 53,000 clones listed, more than 75% are singletons. The sequenced material came from peripheral blood. These receptors were taken from a man aged 50 to 60 with acute or convalescent COVID-19.

The rearrangement joins TRBV9 to TRBJ2-1; 8 bases agree with TRBD2. CDR1 and CDR2 (germline): SGDLS, YYNGEE. J was trimmed by 5 bases and V by 3 bases; bases with no gene match: 7. The CDR3 runs to 15 residues. Here the CDR3 reads CASSASGSSNNEQFF. CDR3 in DNA: TGTGCCAGCAGCGCAAGCGGGAGTAGTAACAATGAGCAGTTCTTC.

This chain's CDR3 is CASSRKSLSHEQYF. CDR3 nucleotides: TGTGCCAGCAGCCGAAAGTCCCTATCCCACGAGCAGTACTTC. This rearrangement joins TRBV14 to TRBJ2-7; D remains unclear. The CDR3 length is 14 residues. The V end was cut by 4 bases, the J end by 5 bases, with 15 bases between. The germline V gene has CDR1 SGHDN and CDR2 FVKESK.

The chain couples TRBV5-1 to TRBJ2-1, with a weak D call TRBD1 (6 bases). Trimming pared 4 bases from V and 0 bases from J, leaving 17 bases between. This CDR3 contains 17 residues. The germline CDR1 and CDR2 sequences are SGHRS and YFSETQ. CDR3 residues: CASSPDSYDSSYNEQFF. CDR3 coding DNA: TGCGCCAGCAGCCCGGACAGCTACGATAGCTCCTACAATGAGCAGTTCTTC.

The rearrangement joins TRBV7-9 to TRBJ2-3; D gene uncertain. Germline V gene lookup returns CDR1 SEHNR and CDR2 FQNEAQ (reference sequence). Trimming took 5 bases from V and 2 from J, leaving 11 bases between them. The CDR3 runs to 14 residues. CDR3 DNA sequence: TGTGCCAGCAGCCGATCCATAGTCACAGATACGCAGTATTTT. It translates to CASSRSIVTDTQYF.

Concerning this clone itself: A read error may produce the germline difference seen at one junction end. The chain carries TRBV7-7 and TRBJ2-7; 11 bases align to TRBD1. The CDR3 consists of 15 residues. Germline CDR1 is SSHAT and CDR2 is FNYEAQ (reference sequence). As DNA, the CDR3 is TGTGCTAGCAGCTTAGCGGGGACAGGGGGCTACGAGCAGTACTTC. Amino acid sequence: CASSLAGTGGYEQYF. The whole variable domain, remainder taken from reference TRBV7-7 and TRBJ2-7, is GAGVSQSPRYKVTKRGQDVTLRCDPISSHATLYWYQQALGQGPEFLTYFNYEAQPDKSGLPSDRFSAERPEGSISTLTIQRTEQRDSAMYRCASSLAGTGGYEQYFGPGTRLTVT.

This sequence joins TRBV2 and TRBJ2-1; no reliable D call. Germline CDR1 and CDR2: SNHLY and FYNNEI. The CDR3 spans 11 residues. V lost 4 bases, J lost 9 bases, and 7 bases lay in between. The CDR3 spells CASSARSEQFF. The CDR3 DNA reads as TGTGCCAGCAGTGCCAGATCTGAGCAGTTCTTC.

Here the CDR3 reads CASRLGTSWDTEAFF. For the CDR3, the DNA is TGTGCCAGCAGACTCGGGACATCTTGGGACACTGAAGCTTTCTTT. This chain joins TRBV7-3 and TRBJ1-1; perhaps TRBD1 as D (6 bases). Between the trimmed V and J ends, which lost 6 bases and 3 bases, there was a span of 17 bases. CDR1 is SGHTA, CDR2 FQGTGA, per germline. CDR3 length: 15 residues.

The rearrangement joins TRBV5-5 to TRBJ2-5, with D possibly TRBD2 on 6 matching bases. The germline gives CDR1 SGHKS, CDR2 YYEKEE (reference sequence). V was cut by 0 bases and J by 2 bases, with 11 bases left in between. This CDR3 has 15 amino acids. This chain's CDR3 is CASSLGGGGQETQYF. The CDR3 DNA sequence: TGTGCCAGCAGCTTGGGGGGAGGTGGTCAAGAGACCCAGTACTTC. Complete variable domain (other parts from reference TRBV5-5 and TRBJ2-5): DAGVTQSPTHLIKTRGQQVTLRCSPISGHKSVSWYQQVLGQGPQFIFQYYEKEERGRGNFPDRFSARQFPNYSSELNVNALLLGDSALYLCASSLGGGGQETQYFGPGTRLLVL.

The chain joins TRBV10-3 to TRBJ2-1, with D maybe TRBD1 (6 bases). Trimming stripped 0 bases from V and 12 bases from J, with 15 bases between. Germline CDR1 reads ENHRY; CDR2 reads SYGVKD. The CDR3 spans 14 residues. The CDR3 nucleotides read TGTGCCATCAGTGAGTCGACTCAGGGGAGACGGCAGTTCTTC. Translating gives CAISESTQGRRQFF.

This clone appeared a few times. The chain combines TRBV9 with TRBJ1-6; D gene ambiguous. The CDR3 spans 16 residues. V lost 0 bases and J lost 7, with 14 bases in between. Germline V CDR1 and CDR2: SGDLS, YYNGEE. The CDR3 nucleotides are TGTGCCAGCAGCGTAGATGGCCCCTCGCCGAATTCACCCCTCCACTTT. Protein: CASSVDGPSPNSPLHF.

This chain connects TRBV3-1 (or the pseudogene TRBV3-2) to TRBJ1-5, with TRBD1 matching 7 bases. From germline, CDR1 is LGHDT and CDR2 YNNKEL (reference sequence). This CDR3 is built from 12 residues. V trimming: 6 bases; J trimming: 11 bases; junction bases outside the gene matches: 7. CDR3 loop: CASRQGLGAQHF. For the CDR3, the DNA is TGTGCCAGCAGACAGGGGTTGGGCGCCCAGCATTTT.

This clone was counted between two and nine times. The chain recombines TRBV7-9 with TRBJ1-2; the D gene is possibly TRBD1 (6 bases). V gave up 4 bases and J gave up 0 bases, with 15 bases separating them. The CDR3 sequence is 16 residues long. Germline lookup yields CDR1 SEHNR and CDR2 FQNEAQ (reference sequence). CDR3: CASSSRRTETNYGYTF. The CDR3 coding sequence is TGTGCCAGCAGCTCGCGCCGGACAGAGACTAACTATGGCTACACCTTC.

This clone was seen only a few times. One end of the junction does not line up with germline, which may come from a read error. This rearrangement joins TRBV7-7 to TRBJ2-1; D is possibly TRBD2 (7 bases). The length of the CDR3 is 15 residues. Germline V gene lookup returns CDR1 SSHAT and CDR2 FNYEAQ (reference sequence). CDR3: CASSLGGGRWDEQFF. CDR3 nucleotides: TGTGCTAGCAGCTTAGGGGGAGGGCGGTGGGATGAGCAGTTCTTC.

CDR3 in amino acids: CASSDRSGQGKSNEQFF. CDR3 sequence (DNA): TGTGCCAGCAGCGATCGTTCCGGGCAGGGTAAAAGCAATGAGCAGTTCTTC. This chain joins TRBV11-3 and TRBJ2-1; the D gene is possibly TRBD1 (5 bases). The CDR3 totals 17 residues. The V gene's germline CDR1 is SGHNT and CDR2 YENEEA. V was shortened by 5 bases and J by 6 bases, with 23 bases between the two germline ends.

This chain connects TRBV9 to TRBJ2-2; 10 positions match TRBD2. The CDR3 has 17 residues. From germline, CDR1 is SGDLS and CDR2 YYNGEE. V trimming: 2 bases; J trimming: 1 base; junction bases outside the gene matches: 5. The CDR3 DNA sequence: TGTGCCAGCAGCGTGGGGGGGACTAGCGTGAACACCGGGGAGCTGTTTTTT. Its translation is CASSVGGTSVNTGELFF.